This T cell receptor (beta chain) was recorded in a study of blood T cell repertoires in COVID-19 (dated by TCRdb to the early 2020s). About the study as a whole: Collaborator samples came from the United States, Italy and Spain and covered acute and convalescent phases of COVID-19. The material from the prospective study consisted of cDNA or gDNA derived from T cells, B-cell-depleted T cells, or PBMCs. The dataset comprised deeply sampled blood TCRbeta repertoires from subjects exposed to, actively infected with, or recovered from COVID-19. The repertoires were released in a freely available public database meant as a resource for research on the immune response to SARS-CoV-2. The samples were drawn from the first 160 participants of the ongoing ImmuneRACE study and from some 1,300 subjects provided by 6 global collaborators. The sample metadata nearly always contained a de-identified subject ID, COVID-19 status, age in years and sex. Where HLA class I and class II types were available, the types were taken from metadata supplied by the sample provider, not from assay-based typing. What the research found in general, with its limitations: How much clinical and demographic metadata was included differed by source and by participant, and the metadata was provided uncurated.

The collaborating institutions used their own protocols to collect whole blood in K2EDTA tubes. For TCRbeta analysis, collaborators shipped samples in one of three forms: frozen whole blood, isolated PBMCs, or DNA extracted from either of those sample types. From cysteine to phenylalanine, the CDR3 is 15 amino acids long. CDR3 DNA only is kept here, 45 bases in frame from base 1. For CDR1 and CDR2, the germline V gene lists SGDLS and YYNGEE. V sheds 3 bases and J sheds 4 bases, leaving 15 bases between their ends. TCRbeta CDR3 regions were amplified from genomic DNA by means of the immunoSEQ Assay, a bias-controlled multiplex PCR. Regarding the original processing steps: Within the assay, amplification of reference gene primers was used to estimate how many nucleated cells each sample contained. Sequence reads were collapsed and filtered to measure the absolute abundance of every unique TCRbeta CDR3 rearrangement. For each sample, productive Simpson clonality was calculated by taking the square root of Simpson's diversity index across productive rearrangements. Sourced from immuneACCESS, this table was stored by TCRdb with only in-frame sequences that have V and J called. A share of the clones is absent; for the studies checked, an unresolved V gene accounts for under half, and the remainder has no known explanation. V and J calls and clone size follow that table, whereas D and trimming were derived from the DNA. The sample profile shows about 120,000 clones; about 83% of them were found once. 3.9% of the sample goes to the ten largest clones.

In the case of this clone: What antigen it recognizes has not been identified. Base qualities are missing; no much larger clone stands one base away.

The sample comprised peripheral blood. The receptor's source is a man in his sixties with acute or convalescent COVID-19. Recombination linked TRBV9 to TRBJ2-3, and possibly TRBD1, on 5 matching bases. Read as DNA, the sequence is TGTGCCAGCAGCGAACAGGAGTATGAGGCAGATACGCAGTATTTT. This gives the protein CASSEQEYEADTQYF.